A selection of T cell receptor beta chains follows, all from one sample in a study of blood T cell repertoires in COVID-19. Some clones are missing from TCRdb's copy, which holds only in-frame ones; the method was immunoSEQ multiplex PCR. This sample yields roughly 140,000 clones, of which around 81% are seen a single time; around 8.2% belongs to the top ten. The sample taken for sequencing was peripheral blood. The origin of the receptors is a human donor in a cohort sampled during active COVID-19. Both conserved end residues are part of each CDR3. Fields, in order: clone size, V gene, J gene, D gene, CDR3 protein, CDR3 DNA. The D gene is left open where the match is weak. Rows give clone size only sometimes, using once, few, many, or a class for an expanded clone.

clone size: NA
V gene: TRBV5-1
J gene: TRBJ2-7
D gene: TRBD2
CDR3 protein: CASSYGGGSYEQYF
CDR3 DNA: TGCGCCAGCAGCTACGGGGGGGGCTCCTACGAGCAGTACTTC

clone size: NA
V gene: TRBV3-1/TRBV3-2
J gene: TRBJ2-2
D gene: NA
CDR3 protein: CASSQVTSTGELFF
CDR3 DNA: TGTGCCAGCAGCCAAGTTACTAGTACCGGGGAGCTGTTTTTT

clone size: NA
V gene: TRBV28
J gene: TRBJ1-5
D gene: TRBD1
CDR3 protein: CASSQRTGAGQPQHF
CDR3 DNA: TGTGCCAGCAGCCAACGGACAGGGGCGGGGCAGCCCCAGCATTTT

clone size: NA
V gene: TRBV6-5
J gene: TRBJ1-2
D gene: NA
CDR3 protein: CATLSPYVGYTF
CDR3 DNA: TGTGCCACCCTAAGTCCGTATGTGGGCTACACCTTC

clone size: NA
V gene: TRBV28
J gene: TRBJ1-5
D gene: TRBD1
CDR3 protein: CASSMRQGGNQPQHF
CDR3 DNA: TGTGCCAGCAGTATGAGACAGGGTGGCAATCAGCCCCAGCATTTT

clone size: NA
V gene: TRBV19
J gene: TRBJ1-5
D gene: NA
CDR3 protein: CASTTGWGGPGNQPQHF
CDR3 DNA: TGTGCCAGTACCACTGGGTGGGGCGGTCCGGGCAATCAGCCCCAGCATTTT

clone size: NA
V gene: TRBV7-6
J gene: TRBJ2-3
D gene: TRBD1
CDR3 protein: CASTPTGYTDTQYF
CDR3 DNA: TGTGCCAGCACTCCGACAGGGTACACAGATACGCAGTATTTT

clone size: NA
V gene: TRBV18
J gene: TRBJ2-3
D gene: TRBD2
CDR3 protein: CASSPGRDDTQYF
CDR3 DNA: TGTGCCAGCTCACCGGGGAGGGACGATACGCAGTATTTT

clone size: few
V gene: TRBV27
J gene: TRBJ2-1
D gene: TRBD1
CDR3 protein: CASSSLRDRAYHYEQFF
CDR3 DNA: TGTGCCAGCAGTAGCCTCCGGGACAGGGCTTATCATTATGAGCAGTTCTTC

clone size: few
V gene: TRBV28
J gene: TRBJ1-5
D gene: TRBD1
CDR3 protein: CASVTGGAFSNQPQHF
CDR3 DNA: TGTGCCAGCGTCACAGGGGGCGCGTTCAGCAATCAGCCCCAGCATTTT

clone size: NA
V gene: TRBV7-9
J gene: TRBJ1-1
D gene: NA
CDR3 protein: CASSLALSQGEAFF
CDR3 DNA: TGTGCCAGCAGCTTAGCGCTGTCGCAGGGTGAAGCTTTCTTT

clone size: NA
V gene: TRBV24-1
J gene: TRBJ2-7
D gene: TRBD1
CDR3 protein: CATAGGQGTYEQYF
CDR3 DNA: TGTGCCACGGCCGGAGGACAGGGGACCTACGAGCAGTACTTC

clone size: few
V gene: TRBV29-1
J gene: TRBJ2-7
D gene: TRBD2
CDR3 protein: CSVLSGTSGSYEQYF
CDR3 DNA: TGCAGCGTTTTATCAGGGACTAGCGGGAGCTACGAGCAGTACTTC

clone size: NA
V gene: TRBV27
J gene: TRBJ1-5
D gene: NA
CDR3 protein: CASSSQENQPQHF
CDR3 DNA: TGTGCCAGCAGTTCCCAGGAAAATCAGCCCCAGCATTTT

clone size: NA
V gene: TRBV6-2/TRBV6-3
J gene: TRBJ2-7
D gene: TRBD2
CDR3 protein: CASSPPTSGRAALIVEQYF
CDR3 DNA: TGTGCCAGCAGTCCACCGACTAGCGGGAGGGCCGCTTTGATTGTCGAGCAGTACTTC

clone size: NA
V gene: TRBV7-3
J gene: TRBJ2-1
D gene: TRBD2
CDR3 protein: CASSPGTSLGPHNEQFF
CDR3 DNA: TGTGCCAGCAGCCCCGGGACTAGCCTAGGCCCGCACAATGAGCAGTTCTTC

clone size: NA
V gene: TRBV4-2
J gene: TRBJ1-3
D gene: TRBD1
CDR3 protein: CASSRTGQRSGNTIYF
CDR3 DNA: TGTGCCAGCAGCCGAACGGGACAGAGATCTGGAAACACCATATATTTT

clone size: NA
V gene: TRBV27
J gene: TRBJ1-6
D gene: TRBD1
CDR3 protein: CASSAWDRGSYNSPLHF
CDR3 DNA: TGTGCCAGCAGTGCCTGGGACAGGGGTTCCTATAATTCACCCCTCCACTTT

clone size: NA
V gene: TRBV6-5
J gene: TRBJ2-5
D gene: NA
CDR3 protein: CASSYSSRVGTQYF
CDR3 DNA: TGTGCCAGCAGTTACTCGAGTCGGGTGGGGACCCAGTACTTC

clone size: NA
V gene: TRBV4-1
J gene: TRBJ2-3
D gene: TRBD2
CDR3 protein: CASSVRGVREGTDTQYF
CDR3 DNA: TGCGCCAGCAGCGTGAGGGGAGTGCGGGAGGGCACAGATACGCAGTATTTT

clone size: NA
V gene: TRBV11-1
J gene: TRBJ2-7
D gene: NA
CDR3 protein: CASSLMASGTGYEQYF
CDR3 DNA: TGTGCCAGCAGCTTAATGGCCTCGGGAACGGGCTACGAGCAGTACTTC

clone size: NA
V gene: TRBV18
J gene: TRBJ2-1
D gene: TRBD2
CDR3 protein: CASSPSGLAGGSYNEQFF
CDR3 DNA: TGTGCCAGCTCACCTTCCGGACTAGCGGGAGGTTCTTACAATGAGCAGTTCTTC

clone size: few
V gene: TRBV5-8
J gene: TRBJ2-7
D gene: NA
CDR3 protein: CASSPPGHEQYF
CDR3 DNA: TGTGCCAGCAGCCCCCCAGGGCACGAGCAGTACTTC

clone size: NA
V gene: TRBV27
J gene: TRBJ2-6
D gene: NA
CDR3 protein: CASSFSGHNVYTTGANVLTF
CDR3 DNA: TGTGCCAGCAGTTTCTCGGGACACAACGTTTACACGACTGGGGCCAACGTCCTGACTTTC

clone size: many
V gene: TRBV24-1
J gene: TRBJ2-1
D gene: TRBD1
CDR3 protein: CATSDFGGTGGIRQFF
CDR3 DNA: TGTGCCACCAGTGATTTTGGGGGAACAGGGGGAATAAGGCAGTTCTTC

clone size: NA
V gene: TRBV9
J gene: TRBJ1-2
D gene: TRBD1
CDR3 protein: CASSTGQGFYGYTF
CDR3 DNA: TGTGCCAGCAGTACAGGACAGGGATTCTATGGCTACACCTTC

clone size: NA
V gene: TRBV6-6
J gene: TRBJ2-2
D gene: NA
CDR3 protein: CASSYLVNTGELFF
CDR3 DNA: TGTGCCAGCAGTTACCTCGTGAACACCGGGGAGCTGTTTTTT

clone size: once
V gene: TRBV2
J gene: TRBJ2-6
D gene: NA
CDR3 protein: CASSRDSGANVLTF
CDR3 DNA: TGTGCCAGTAGCAGGGACTCTGGGGCCAACGTCCTGACTTTC

clone size: NA
V gene: TRBV9
J gene: TRBJ2-1
D gene: TRBD2
CDR3 protein: CASSALAGGRGEQFF
CDR3 DNA: TGTGCCAGCAGCGCATTAGCGGGAGGGAGGGGTGAGCAGTTCTTC

clone size: NA
V gene: TRBV28
J gene: TRBJ1-2
D gene: TRBD1
CDR3 protein: CASSLETGAGYTF
CDR3 DNA: TGTGCCAGCAGTTTAGAGACAGGGGCCGGCTACACCTTC